Listed here is a single TCR beta chain. The data were taken from a study of shared clonotypes between healthy human individuals. The ends lost 5 bases at V and 0 bases at J; junction bases unmatched: 7. Germline V gene data show CDR1 as MNHEY and CDR2 as SMNVEV (reference sequence). The CDR3 extends over 16 amino acids. Libraries were prepared by immunoSEQ multiplex PCR; TCRdb keeps only in-frame clonotypes and omits some of them. Of under 600,000 clones detected, just over 75% appear once; the ten largest clones hold more than 10%. The V and J genes are TRBV27 and TRBJ2-3; TRBD1 agrees at 8 bases. The sequence was obtained from a woman aged 40 to 50 in good health. Some clones in this sample may be carry-over from other donors' samples. The source material was PBMCs. The CDR3 reads CASSPGTGYSTDTQYF. CDR3 DNA: TGTGCCAGCAGTCCGGGGACAGGCTATAGCACAGATACGCAGTATTTT.